The rows below give T cell receptor beta chains drawn from one sample of a study of CXCR3-negative and CXCR3-positive naive CD8 T cells. TCRdb derives one entry per CDR3 protein from the 5' RACE reads, leaving out DNA. The table lists around 110,000 distinct CDR3 sequences. Sequencing input: naive CXCR3+ CD8+ T cells from blood. Receptors were obtained from a human donor in good health. Some clones in this sample may be carry-over from other donors' samples. CDR3s include the opening cysteine and the closing phenylalanine or tryptophan.

J gene: TRBJ1-4; V gene: TRBV30; CDR3 protein: CAWSAGATNEKLFF
J gene: TRBJ1-4; V gene: TRBV28; CDR3 protein: CASSTRSTGTANEKLFF
J gene: TRBJ2-3; V gene: TRBV28; CDR3 protein: CASSPRDSPGIEDTQYF
J gene: TRBJ2-7; V gene: TRBV7-9; CDR3 protein: CASSLRGKAYEQYF
J gene: TRBJ2-1; V gene: TRBV21-1; CDR3 protein: CASSKPSGSSTFYNEQFF
J gene: TRBJ1-5; V gene: TRBV28; CDR3 protein: CASSLLPAGKNWPQHF
J gene: TRBJ2-7; V gene: TRBV9; CDR3 protein: CASSAFWGDYYEQYF
J gene: TRBJ2-1; V gene: TRBV15; CDR3 protein: CATSSVRYNEQFF
J gene: TRBJ2-7; V gene: TRBV20-1; CDR3 protein: CSARVPGGTYEQYF
J gene: TRBJ2-5; V gene: TRBV7-2; CDR3 protein: CASSFRLAGGTQQETQYF
J gene: TRBJ2-2; V gene: TRBV4-3; CDR3 protein: CASSQTLMSGGAATGELFF
J gene: TRBJ2-6; V gene: TRBV11-2; CDR3 protein: CASSFGAVSGANVLTF
J gene: TRBJ2-3; V gene: TRBV7-5; CDR3 protein: CISVSEAIPVRDLKTDTQYF
J gene: TRBJ1-1; V gene: TRBV29-1; CDR3 protein: CSEDDRTPTEAFF
J gene: TRBJ2-7; V gene: TRBV7-2; CDR3 protein: CASSDSLAGGYTSYEQYF
J gene: TRBJ2-1; V gene: TRBV21-1; CDR3 protein: CASSKAGGRDEQFF
J gene: TRBJ1-1; V gene: TRBV4-1; CDR3 protein: CASSQDGGGANTEAFF
J gene: TRBJ2-1; V gene: TRBV3-1; CDR3 protein: CASSQGGLSEEFFDEQFF
J gene: TRBJ2-5; V gene: TRBV5-1; CDR3 protein: CASSLASGPQETQYF
J gene: TRBJ2-7; V gene: TRBV20-1; CDR3 protein: CSARPRDSYEQYF
J gene: TRBJ1-1; V gene: TRBV7-6; CDR3 protein: CASSPQQGMNTEAFF
J gene: TRBJ2-5; V gene: TRBV29-1; CDR3 protein: CSVEERGGWETQYF
J gene: TRBJ2-3; V gene: TRBV29-1; CDR3 protein: CSVEMGFADTQYF
J gene: TRBJ2-7; V gene: TRBV2; CDR3 protein: CASSARTSGTYEQYF
J gene: TRBJ2-7; V gene: TRBV7-9; CDR3 protein: CASSSSPWQGGSYEQYF
J gene: TRBJ2-7; V gene: TRBV20-1; CDR3 protein: CSARGGSAYEQYF
J gene: TRBJ2-1; V gene: TRBV28; CDR3 protein: CASSLYGDEQFF
J gene: TRBJ1-1; V gene: TRBV11-3; CDR3 protein: CASSLGATEAFF
J gene: TRBJ1-3; V gene: TRBV29-1; CDR3 protein: CSVMVSSGNTIYF
J gene: TRBJ1-1; V gene: TRBV29-1; CDR3 protein: CSVVDRLNTEAFF
J gene: TRBJ2-7; V gene: TRBV28; CDR3 protein: CASSQYNSGGPYEQYF
J gene: TRBJ2-1; V gene: TRBV7-9; CDR3 protein: CATRNRYRAQSSYNEQFF
J gene: TRBJ2-7; V gene: TRBV30; CDR3 protein: CACSVRLAGLYEQYF
J gene: TRBJ1-2; V gene: TRBV12-3/TRBV12-4; CDR3 protein: CASGTGGHGYTF
J gene: TRBJ1-5; V gene: TRBV10-3; CDR3 protein: CAIGGSGQPQHF
J gene: TRBJ2-1; V gene: TRBV7-3; CDR3 protein: CASSPGGGSYNEQFF
J gene: TRBJ2-7; V gene: TRBV29-1; CDR3 protein: CSAGGGQGNPYEQYF
J gene: TRBJ2-2; V gene: TRBV7-3; CDR3 protein: CASSFGLAETGELFF
J gene: TRBJ2-1; V gene: TRBV7-2; CDR3 protein: CASIAAHSYNEQFF
J gene: TRBJ2-1; V gene: TRBV6-6; CDR3 protein: CASSYFDRVEEQFF
J gene: TRBJ1-1; V gene: TRBV5-1; CDR3 protein: CASQGGSPEAFF
J gene: TRBJ2-1; V gene: TRBV6-5; CDR3 protein: CASSYRLAPNEQFF
J gene: TRBJ2-7; V gene: TRBV27; CDR3 protein: CASSDLRNSYEQYF
J gene: TRBJ2-3; V gene: TRBV19; CDR3 protein: CATTDSTDTQYF
J gene: TRBJ2-5; V gene: TRBV28; CDR3 protein: CASSLKQEKETQYF
J gene: TRBJ1-1; V gene: TRBV7-9; CDR3 protein: CASGDREYTEAFF